Listed below are T cell receptor beta chains from one sample, sequenced in a study of cytomegalovirus exposure and HLA in healthy donors. Profiled with immunoSEQ multiplex PCR; TCRdb holds only in-frame clones, not every one. The repertoire holds 150,000 to 160,000 clones, with roughly 72% as singletons. Material: PBMCs. The receptors were sampled from a man younger than 40 in good health and CMV-seronegative. Each CDR3 is given with its conserved first and last residue. Each record gives: J gene, D gene, V gene, clone size, CDR3 protein, CDR3 DNA. The D gene is left open where the match is weak. Size tells how often a clone was seen (once, few, many) or the class of an expanded clone, and some rows leave it out.

TRBJ1-4,NA,TRBV4-3,NA,CASSQDTQGLGEKLFF,TGCGCCAGCAGCCAAGACACGCAGGGATTAGGTGAAAAACTGTTTTTT
TRBJ1-1,NA,TRBV5-5,NA,CASSFSRAEAFF,TGTGCCAGCAGCTTCTCTCGCGCTGAAGCTTTCTTT
TRBJ2-5,NA,TRBV19,once,CASTGVGETQYF,TGTGCCAGTACCGGGGTGGGAGAGACCCAGTACTTC
TRBJ2-1,TRBD2,TRBV5-4,NA,CASSHKSGESYNEQFF,TGTGCCAGCAGCCACAAAAGCGGGGAATCCTACAATGAGCAGTTCTTC
TRBJ2-3,NA,TRBV27,NA,CASSLDRRRSTDTQYF,TGTGCCAGCAGTTTAGATCGCAGGCGCAGCACAGATACGCAGTATTTT
TRBJ2-1,TRBD2,TRBV14,NA,CASSGGLAGVTSYNEQFF,TGTGCCAGCAGCGGCGGACTAGCGGGGGTTACTTCCTACAATGAGCAGTTCTTC
TRBJ2-2,TRBD1,TRBV28,NA,CASSSLFSDRYTGELFF,TGTGCCAGCAGTTCTTTATTCTCGGACAGGTACACCGGGGAGCTGTTTTTT
TRBJ2-1,TRBD2,TRBV5-6,NA,CASSFATSGYNEQFF,TGTGCCAGCAGCTTTGCGACTAGCGGCTACAATGAGCAGTTCTTC
TRBJ2-7,TRBD1,TRBV15,NA,CATSPVRQGAYEQYF,TGTGCCACCAGCCCCGTGCGGCAGGGGGCCTACGAGCAGTACTTC
TRBJ1-2,NA,TRBV29-1,NA,CSVEDHGGYGYTF,TGCAGCGTTGAAGATCACGGGGGCTATGGCTACACCTTC
TRBJ1-1,TRBD1,TRBV5-1,NA,CASSLTATGVNTEAFF,TGCGCCAGCAGCCTAACCGCGACAGGGGTGAACACTGAAGCTTTCTTT
TRBJ1-5,NA,TRBV27,few,CASSLSQGSQPQHF,TGTGCCAGCAGTTTATCGCAGGGGAGTCAGCCCCAGCATTTT
TRBJ2-1,TRBD2,TRBV27,NA,CASSLYSGRGNEQFF,TGTGCCAGCAGTTTATATAGCGGGCGGGGCAATGAGCAGTTCTTC
TRBJ1-1,TRBD1,TRBV5-4,NA,CASSWGGQANTEAFF,TGTGCCAGCAGCTGGGGGGGACAGGCGAACACTGAAGCTTTCTTT
TRBJ1-4,NA,TRBV18,NA,CASRTGISHEKLFF,TGTGCCAGCCGAACAGGGATCTCCCACGAAAAACTGTTTTTT
TRBJ2-5,NA,TRBV18,NA,CASSPVVRETQYF,TGTGCCAGCTCACCTGTTGTCCGAGAGACCCAGTACTTC
TRBJ2-5,NA,TRBV2,few,CASSPTDSQETQYF,TGTGCCAGCAGTCCCACGGACAGTCAAGAGACCCAGTACTTC
TRBJ1-4,NA,TRBV7-9,NA,CASSLASGGLEKLFF,TGTGCCAGCAGCTTAGCGAGCGGGGGGCTTGAAAAACTGTTTTTT
TRBJ1-1,NA,TRBV5-8,NA,CASSLAAGLNTEAFF,TGTGCCAGCAGCTTGGCGGCAGGCTTGAACACTGAAGCTTTCTTT
TRBJ2-1,TRBD2,TRBV4-3,few,CASSPSWGSGGRNEQFF,TGCGCCAGCAGCCCCTCCTGGGGTAGCGGGGGGAGGAATGAGCAGTTCTTC
TRBJ2-1,NA,TRBV6-5,once,CASSSDSNEQFF,TGTGCCAGCAGTTCCGACAGTAATGAGCAGTTCTTC
TRBJ2-7,TRBD1,TRBV5-6,NA,CASAPGTGNYEQYF,TGTGCCTCAGCCCCCGGGACAGGGAACTACGAGCAGTACTTC
TRBJ2-7,NA,TRBV29-1,NA,CSVKRSQSYEQYF,TGCAGCGTTAAGAGGTCGCAGTCCTACGAGCAGTACTTC
TRBJ1-6,NA,TRBV6-5,NA,CASGRYAGSPLHF,TGTGCCAGCGGACGGTACGCGGGTTCACCCCTCCACTTT
TRBJ2-1,TRBD2,TRBV4-2,NA,CASSQDPSGGANEQFF,TGTGCCAGCAGCCAAGATCCTAGCGGGGGGGCCAATGAGCAGTTCTTC
TRBJ2-3,NA,TRBV7-2,NA,CASFNTDTQYF,TGTGCCAGCTTCAACACAGATACGCAGTATTTT
TRBJ1-1,TRBD1,TRBV19,NA,CASSARGDTEAFF,TGTGCCAGTAGTGCCAGGGGGGACACTGAAGCTTTCTTT
TRBJ1-2,TRBD1,TRBV6-1,NA,CASSEGTGPYGYTF,TGTGCCAGCAGTGAAGGGACAGGTCCCTATGGCTACACCTTC